This entry concerns a single T cell receptor beta chain. Those who participated ranged in age from roughly 18 to 90 years and resided in 20 to 30 US areas. Grouping used clinical history reported by participants in a survey and questionnaire. This sample is drawn from a study of blood T cell repertoires in COVID-19. Assay used: immunoSEQ multiplex PCR; TCRdb lists only in-frame clones, some missing. Here the sample spans hundreds of thousands of clones, over 75% being singletons. J lost 3 bases, V lost 5 bases, and 7 bases had no gene match. The CDR3 is 15 amino acids. Looked up from germline, CDR1 is SGHAT and CDR2 is FQNNGV.

This TCR came from a woman aged 40 to 49 with acute COVID-19. Sequencing was performed on PBMCs or T cells enriched from blood (not recorded which). The J gene is TRBJ1-3, the V gene TRBV11-2, with 7 nucleotides matching TRBD1. The CDR3 loop reads CASSPQGIRGNTIYF. In DNA form, the CDR3 reads TGTGCCAGCAGCCCACAGGGGATACGTGGAAACACCATATATTTT.